Listed below are T cell receptor beta chains from one sample, sequenced in a study of OX40 agonist ivuxolimab in advanced cancers. Some clones are missing from TCRdb's copy, which holds only in-frame ones; the method was immunoSEQ multiplex PCR. The profile shows 15,000 to 20,000 clones, roughly 84% of them singletons. The material was CD4+ or CD8+ T cells sorted from blood, obtained in a trial of the OX40 agonist ivuxolimab. The receptor set was obtained from an adult with an advanced solid tumor such as melanoma, head and neck, liver or kidney cancer. CDR3s include the opening cysteine and the closing phenylalanine or tryptophan. Clone size appears in some rows only: once, few, many, or a class for an expanded clone.

cdr3_aa: CASSFRLPVSMNTEAFF
v_call: TRBV27
clone_size: .
j_call: TRBJ1-1

cdr3_aa: CASSLAQPGANVLTF
v_call: TRBV7-6
clone_size: .
j_call: TRBJ2-6

cdr3_aa: CASSRRDRDGYTF
v_call: TRBV7-2
clone_size: .
j_call: TRBJ1-2

cdr3_aa: CASSELGGYTF
v_call: TRBV2
clone_size: .
j_call: TRBJ1-2

cdr3_aa: CASSLSMGVEQFF
v_call: TRBV27
clone_size: once
j_call: TRBJ2-1

cdr3_aa: CASRGTGNPNEQFF
v_call: TRBV7-9
clone_size: once
j_call: TRBJ2-1

cdr3_aa: CASSVWRGGYNEQFF
v_call: TRBV9
clone_size: .
j_call: TRBJ2-1

cdr3_aa: CASSYGRNTGELFF
v_call: TRBV13
clone_size: .
j_call: TRBJ2-2

cdr3_aa: CASRPFSTGELFF
v_call: TRBV27
clone_size: once
j_call: TRBJ2-2

cdr3_aa: CASSLPGFYGYTF
v_call: TRBV11-2
clone_size: .
j_call: TRBJ1-2

cdr3_aa: CASSLFTGELFF
v_call: TRBV27
clone_size: .
j_call: TRBJ2-2

cdr3_aa: CASSVGLDRTNTEAFF
v_call: TRBV9
clone_size: .
j_call: TRBJ1-1

cdr3_aa: CASSSSGGYNEQFF
v_call: TRBV7-3
clone_size: .
j_call: TRBJ2-1

cdr3_aa: CASGLSGVRQPQHF
v_call: TRBV12-5
clone_size: .
j_call: TRBJ1-5

cdr3_aa: CASSPTGYEQYF
v_call: TRBV27
clone_size: .
j_call: TRBJ2-7

cdr3_aa: CASSLAKLTEAFF
v_call: TRBV7-6
clone_size: once
j_call: TRBJ1-1